A selection of T cell receptor beta chains follows, all from one sample in a study of blood T cell repertoires in COVID-19. Profiled with immunoSEQ multiplex PCR; TCRdb holds only in-frame clones, not every one. The data hold 400,000 to 500,000 clones, with approximately 90% observed a single time. Sequenced sample: peripheral blood. The receptors stem from a woman younger than 45 with active or convalescent COVID-19. CDR3s include the opening cysteine and the closing phenylalanine or tryptophan. The D gene is left open where the match is weak. Only part of the rows carry a size: once, few, many, or a class if the clone is expanded.

j_call v_call clone_size d_call cdr3_nt cdr3_aa
TRBJ2-1 TRBV18 - TRBD2 TGTGCCAGCTCGGGACTAGCGGGAGGGCCCAATGAGCAGTTCTTC CASSGLAGGPNEQFF
TRBJ1-1 TRBV5-1 - TRBD1 TGCGCCAGCAGCTTAAGAGGACAGGGGTTAGATGAGGCTTTCTTT CASSLRGQGLDEAFF
TRBJ2-7 TRBV3-1/TRBV3-2 - TRBD2 TGTGCCAGCAGCCACCAAACTAGCGGGAGATACTCCTACGAGCAGTACTTC CASSHQTSGRYSYEQYF
TRBJ2-7 TRBV3-1/TRBV3-2 - - TGTGCCAGCAGCCAAGGTGATGGCGGGACCGGGTGGGAGCAGTACTTC CASSQGDGGTGWEQYF
TRBJ2-7 TRBV7-9 - TRBD1 TGTGCCAGCAGCTACGACAGGGGTGGCTACGAGCAGTACTTC CASSYDRGGYEQYF
TRBJ2-3 TRBV7-8 once TRBD2 TGTGCCAGCAGGCTAACTAGCGGGGGGGCCCGGGATACGCAGTATTTT CASRLTSGGARDTQYF
TRBJ1-5 TRBV30 - TRBD1 TGTGCCTGGAGTGAAGAGCAAACAGGGGGGGAGCCCCAGCATTTT CAWSEEQTGGEPQHF
TRBJ2-1 TRBV2 - TRBD2 TGTGCCAGCAGTGAAGGGACTAGCGGGACCAATGAGCAGTTCTTC CASSEGTSGTNEQFF
TRBJ2-7 TRBV7-2 - - TGTGCCAGCAGCACACGGGACTTCGTCTCCTACGAGCAGTACTTC CASSTRDFVSYEQYF
TRBJ2-3 TRBV4-1 - - TGCGCCAGCAGCCAAGAAACTTACACAGATACGCAGTATTTT CASSQETYTDTQYF
TRBJ2-5 TRBV14 once - TGTGCCAGCAGCCAAGACGAAAACAGGGTGGAGACCCAGTACTTC CASSQDENRVETQYF
TRBJ1-1 TRBV6-5 - - TGTGCCAGCACCAAGACGGGGAACACTGAAGCTTTCTTT CASTKTGNTEAFF
TRBJ1-1 TRBV4-2 - - TGTGCCAGCAGCCAAGATGGTGTCTTTTACAGGGTGAACACTGAAGCTTTCTTT CASSQDGVFYRVNTEAFF
TRBJ1-2 TRBV29-1 once - TGCAGCGTTGAAGATCGGGGGGGTGGCTACACCTTC CSVEDRGGGYTF
TRBJ1-5 TRBV10-3 - TRBD1 TGTGCCATCAGTGAAGGACAGGGGGCTCTCTATCAGCCCCAGCATTTT CAISEGQGALYQPQHF
TRBJ2-3 TRBV5-4 few TRBD2 TGTGCCAGCAGCCAGGGGGGGTCGAGCGGGAGGTTGGATACGCAGTATTTT CASSQGGSSGRLDTQYF
TRBJ2-2 TRBV29-1 - - TGCAGCGTTGCGTGGGGGGTCTCGAACACCGGGGAGCTGTTTTTT CSVAWGVSNTGELFF
TRBJ1-2 TRBV5-1 - TRBD1 TGCGCCAGCAGCCCAGGACAGGGATCCTATGGCTACACCTTC CASSPGQGSYGYTF
TRBJ2-5 TRBV10-3 - TRBD1 TGTGCCATCAGTTCCGGGACAGCCATGTACCAAGAGACCCAGTACTTC CAISSGTAMYQETQYF
TRBJ1-1 TRBV7-9 few - TGTGCCAGCAGCCGGACACGCCGAACTGAAGCTTTCTTT CASSRTRRTEAFF
TRBJ2-3 TRBV5-1 - TRBD2 TGCGCCAGCAGCACCGGGACTAGCGGGAGCTGGGGCACAGATACGCAGTATTTT CASSTGTSGSWGTDTQYF
TRBJ2-2 TRBV19 - TRBD1 TGTGCCAGCAAACAACAGGGGGCTAACGGGGAGCTGTTTTTT CASKQQGANGELFF
TRBJ2-1 TRBV9 once - TGTGCCAGCAGCCCTAGCGAAGTATTTGAGCAGTTCTTC CASSPSEVFEQFF
TRBJ2-3 TRBV15 - TRBD2 TGTGCCACCAGCAGAGACGGGACTAGCGGGAGAGATACGCAGTATTTT CATSRDGTSGRDTQYF
TRBJ2-7 TRBV2 - TRBD1 TGTGCCAGCAGTGAGTCAAGGCAGGGGGTCTACGAGCAGTACTTC CASSESRQGVYEQYF
TRBJ2-1 TRBV5-1 - - TGCGCCAGCAGCTCGTCAAGGAGAGGGTACAATGAGCAGTTCTTC CASSSSRRGYNEQFF
TRBJ2-3 TRBV7-9 once TRBD2 TGTGCCAGCAGCTTAGATGGCGGGGGTAGGGCAGATACGCAGTATTTT CASSLDGGGRADTQYF
TRBJ2-3 TRBV5-1 - TRBD2 TGCGCCAGCAGCCCTGGACTAGCGGGGGCTTATAGCACAGATACGCAGTATTTT CASSPGLAGAYSTDTQYF
TRBJ2-7 TRBV4-2 - TRBD1 TGTGCCAGCAGCCCCAACGGCGACAGGGGTATCTACGAGCAGTACTTC CASSPNGDRGIYEQYF
TRBJ1-1 TRBV6-6 - - TGTGCCAGCAGTTACGGGCAGGGTAACACTGAAGCTTTCTTT CASSYGQGNTEAFF
TRBJ2-5 TRBV7-8 - TRBD1 TGTGCCAGCAGCTTATTATCCGGGACAGGGGTTCAAGAGACCCAGTACTTC CASSLLSGTGVQETQYF
TRBJ2-2 TRBV5-1 - TRBD1 TGCGCCAGCAGCCTCGGACAGGGGGCGGCCACCGGGGAGCTGTTTTTT CASSLGQGAATGELFF
TRBJ2-5 TRBV5-8 - TRBD2 TGTGCCAGCAGCGTGGGACTAGCCCGCCAAGAGACCCAGTACTTC CASSVGLARQETQYF
TRBJ2-7 TRBV4-2 once TRBD2 TGTGCCAGCAGCCAAGTGGGCGCTAGCGGGGGCTCCTACGAGCAGTACTTC CASSQVGASGGSYEQYF
TRBJ2-5 TRBV7-9 - - TGTGCCAGCAACCAGGCGGGAATGTACCAAGAGACCCAGTACTTC CASNQAGMYQETQYF
TRBJ2-7 TRBV4-1 - - TGCGCCAGCAGCCAATTCGCCGCCGGGACATACGCCTCCTACGAGCAGTACTTC CASSQFAAGTYASYEQYF
TRBJ1-2 TRBV6-5 - TRBD1 TGTGCCAGCAGACAGGGGGGTAACTATGGCTACACCTTC CASRQGGNYGYTF
TRBJ2-5 TRBV9 - - TGTGCCAGCAGCGTAGAGGGGCACTTGGGCGAGACCCAGTACTTC CASSVEGHLGETQYF
TRBJ1-2 TRBV9 few - TGTGCCAGCAGCAGGGCAGAAACAGGGATTTATGGCTACACCTTC CASSRAETGIYGYTF
TRBJ1-2 TRBV14 - - TGTGCCAGCAGTGAGGGAGACCTTAACTATGGCTACACCTTC CASSEGDLNYGYTF
TRBJ1-2 TRBV18 few TRBD1 TGTGCCAGCTCACCACCCGGGACAGGGGTCTATGGCTACACCTTC CASSPPGTGVYGYTF
TRBJ2-1 TRBV27 - TRBD2 TGTGCCAGCAAAGCGGGAGCTCACAATGAGCAGTTCTTC CASKAGAHNEQFF
TRBJ1-3 TRBV9 - - TGTGCCAGCAGCGTAGGGGCACACAGCTCTGGAAACACCATATATTTT CASSVGAHSSGNTIYF
TRBJ2-5 TRBV7-9 - - TGTGCCAGCAGCTTATATCCAGCGAGAGAAGAGACCCAGTACTTC CASSLYPAREETQYF
TRBJ1-1 TRBV10-3 - - TGTGCCATCAGTGAAGAGGCAGGGGACGTTTCGGACACTGAAGCTTTCTTT CAISEEAGDVSDTEAFF
TRBJ1-2 TRBV6-4 - - TGTGCCAGCACCGACGGGGGGGCGCAAGGCTACACCTTC CASTDGGAQGYTF
TRBJ1-5 TRBV5-8 - - TGTGCCAGCAGCTTTGCAGGGATGCTGGACAATCAGCCCCAGCATTTT CASSFAGMLDNQPQHF
TRBJ2-3 TRBV6-1 many TRBD2 TGTGCCAGCAGTGAAGAAGCGGGAGGGACAGATACGCAGTATTTT CASSEEAGGTDTQYF
TRBJ1-2 TRBV19 - TRBD1 TGTGCCAGTAGTCCGGGACAGGGGGCGTATGGCTACACCTTC CASSPGQGAYGYTF
TRBJ1-2 TRBV7-9 - - TGTGCCAGCAGCGTCGGGTCCTATGGCTACACCTTC CASSVGSYGYTF
TRBJ1-1 TRBV6-1 - - TGTGCCAGCAGTCCAGGTCTAAACACTGAAGCTTTCTTT CASSPGLNTEAFF
TRBJ1-1 TRBV6-1 once - TGTGCCAGCAGTGAAGTTCAGGTGCAATCCAAAGCTTTCTTT CASSEVQVQSKAFF
TRBJ1-1 TRBV11-1 once - TGTGCCAGCAGCTTTGTCGCAGGGGCTGAAGCTTTCTTT CASSFVAGAEAFF
TRBJ1-1 TRBV3-1/TRBV3-2 - - TGTGCCAGCAGCCAAGGGGGAGGGGTGGGCACTGAAGCTTTCTTT CASSQGGGVGTEAFF
TRBJ2-7 TRBV6-4 - - TGTGCCAGCAGTGACGATATTGGGGCAGAGAACTCCTACGAGCAGTACTTC CASSDDIGAENSYEQYF
TRBJ2-5 TRBV5-1 - TRBD2 TGCGCCAGCAGCTACCGGACTAGCGGGACTTTGGAGACCCAGTACTTC CASSYRTSGTLETQYF
TRBJ2-2 TRBV11-3 - TRBD2 TGTGCCAGCAGCGCCAGTCCCCCCTGGGGTTACGGGGGGGCGAACGGGGAGCTGTTTTTT CASSASPPWGYGGANGELFF